The 18 T cell receptor beta chains listed next were all sequenced from one sample in a study of blood T cell repertoires in COVID-19. Assay: immunoSEQ multiplex PCR; the TCRdb copy retains only in-frame clones and omits some. The sample carries around 330,000 clones, about 85% recorded once. Material: PBMCs or T cells enriched from blood (not recorded which). All receptors come from a woman aged 25 to 39 who had been exposed to COVID-19.

The chain uses TRBV5-3 and TRBJ1-1; 10 bases line up with TRBD1. Being an ORF, TRBV5-3 has a function that is uncertain. V dropped 4 bases and J dropped 9; count of bases not matched to a gene: 15. The CDR3 runs 16 residues. The CDR3 nucleotides read TGTGCCAGAAGCCTTCAATTCGACAGGGGGCTCAGGCAAGCTTTCTTT. This codes for CARSLQFDRGLRQAFF.

The chain employs TRBV7-8 and TRBJ1-1, with 12 bases matching TRBD1. V gave up 3 bases and J gave up 8 bases; unmatched junction bases: 7. CDR1 and CDR2 (germline): SGHVS, FQNEAQ. CDR3 length: 15 amino acids. The CDR3 bases are TGTGCCAGCAGCTTGGCCGGGACAGGGGGCACCGAAGCTTTCTTT. Protein sequence: CASSLAGTGGTEAFF. The full variable domain, completed using reference TRBV7-8 and TRBJ1-1, is GAGVSQSPRYKVAKRGQDVALRCDPISGHVSLFWYQQALGQGPEFLTYFQNEAQLDKSGLPSDRFFAERPEGSVSTLKIQRTQQEDSAVYLCASSLAGTGGTEAFFGQGTRLTVV.

V is TRBV28 and J is TRBJ2-2; 8 bases fit TRBD1. The CDR3 is 16 residues long. The ends lost 7 bases at V and 7 bases at J; junction bases unmatched: 14. Per germline, CDR1 MDHEN and CDR2 SYDVKM. As DNA, the CDR3 is TGTGCCAGCAACGATTTCCAGGGGGCTGGTCTCGGGGAGCTGTTTTTT. This gives the protein CASNDFQGAGLGELFF. Full variable domain (outside the CDR3, taken from reference TRBV28 and TRBJ2-2): DVKVTQSSRYLVKRTGEKVFLECVQDMDHENMFWYRQDPGLGLRLIYFSYDVKMKEKGDIPEGYSVSREKKERFSLILESASTNQTSMYLCASNDFQGAGLGELFFGEGSRLTVL.

The genes are TRBV5-4 and TRBJ2-5, with 8 bases aligning to TRBD1. The V and J ends lost 0 bases and 5 bases, in that order; junction bases with no gene match: 9. The CDR3 has 16 amino acids. The germline CDR1 and CDR2 sequences are SGHNT and YYREEE (reference sequence). The CDR3 protein is CASSLGKTGVPETQYF. CDR3 DNA sequence: TGTGCCAGCAGCTTGGGAAAGACAGGGGTCCCGGAGACCCAGTACTTC.

The J gene is TRBJ2-4, the V gene TRBV4-2; tentatively, D is TRBD2 (6 bases). The CDR3 consists of 19 residues. Germline values: CDR1 LGHNA, CDR2 YNFKEQ. Trimming stripped 0 bases from V and 0 bases from J, with 18 bases between. The CDR3 region has the DNA TGTGCCAGCAGCCAAGATTTCTCCGGGAGCCCGCTAGCCAAAAACATTCAGTACTTC. This translates into CASSQDFSGSPLAKNIQYF.

A few counts support this clone. V and J are TRBV30 and TRBJ2-7; 7 positions match TRBD1. The CDR3 has 12 amino acids. Germline trimming cut 8 bases from V and 2 bases from J; bases unmatched to any gene: 6. CDR1 GTSNPN and CDR2 SVGIG come from the germline V gene (reference sequence). DNA of the CDR3: TGTGCCACAAGACAGGGCGCCTACGAGCAGTACTTC. Translated: CATRQGAYEQYF.

This sequence joins TRBV29-1 and TRBJ1-1, with 7 positions matching TRBD1. Per the germline V gene, CDR1 is SQVTM and CDR2 is ANQGSEA. V shed 6 bases, J shed 6 bases, and the junction held 4 bases outside the gene matches. The CDR3 runs 11 residues. Here the CDR3 DNA reads TGCAGCGTCCTGGGACAGCCTGAAGCTTTCTTT. This gives the protein CSVLGQPEAFF.

The V and J genes are TRBV11-2 and TRBJ2-7; 10 nucleotides agree with TRBD1. The CDR3 extends over 15 amino acids. Trimming at V came to 5 bases and at J to 4 bases, leaving 8 bases not matched to a gene. Germline V gives CDR1 SGHAT, CDR2 FQNNGV. For the CDR3, the DNA is TGTGCCAGCAGCACTGACAGGGGGCCTTTTTACGAGCAGTACTTC. Translating it yields CASSTDRGPFYEQYF. Combining the CDR3 with reference TRBV11-2 and TRBJ2-7 gives the whole variable domain EAGVAQSPRYKIIEKRQSVAFWCNPISGHATLYWYQQILGQGPKLLIQFQNNGVVDDSQLPKDRFSAERLKGVDSTLKIQPAKLEDSAVYLCASSTDRGPFYEQYFGPGTRLTVT.

This sequence joins TRBV7-9 and TRBJ2-7; possible D gene TRBD2, 5 bases. The CDR3 is made up of 15 amino acids. V lost 5 bases, J lost 0 bases, and 14 bases lay in between. Germline V gene lookup returns CDR1 SEHNR and CDR2 FQNEAQ (reference sequence). CDR3 nucleotides: TGTGCCAGCAGCCTTGGACTGGCCCTCTCCTACGAGCAGTACTTC. This codes for CASSLGLALSYEQYF.

This clone was recorded a few times. The V and J genes are TRBV13 and TRBJ2-1; D may be TRBD1 (5 bases). Trimming shortened V by 5 bases and J by 8 bases, and 10 bases separated the two germline ends. Germline V lookup: CDR1 PRHDT, CDR2 FYEKMQ (reference sequence). CDR3 length: 12 residues. The CDR3: CASSPGHDEQFF. CDR3 DNA sequence: TGTGCCAGCAGCCCTGGACATGATGAGCAGTTCTTC.

The rearrangement uses TRBV7-9 and TRBJ2-7; maybe TRBD2 (5 bases). The germline V gene encodes CDR1 SEHNR and CDR2 FQNEAQ (reference sequence). The CDR3 sequence is 15 residues long. V was trimmed by 5 bases and J by 0 bases, leaving 14 bases between them. The CDR3 coding sequence is TGTGCCAGCAGCCCCGGGGTGAGGAGCTCCTACGAGCAGTACTTC. Its protein product is CASSPGVRSSYEQYF.

The gene calls are TRBV12-3 or TRBV12-4 and TRBJ2-2, with D perhaps TRBD1 (6 bases). This CDR3 region has 12 residues. V was cut by 10 bases and J by 1 base, with 7 bases left in between. The DNA for the CDR3 is TGTGCCACAGGGGAGAACACCGGGGAGCTGTTTTTT. Translation gives CATGENTGELFF.

The gene calls are TRBV18 and TRBJ2-5, with 9 nucleotides matching TRBD2. The CDR3 loop spans 15 amino acids. Germline assignment: CDR1 KGHSH and CDR2 LQKENI. V shed 3 bases and J 4 bases; nucleotides not matched to a gene: 6. The CDR3 sequence is CASSPSRGGRETQYF. DNA for the CDR3: TGTGCCAGCTCACCGTCGCGGGGGGGCCGAGAGACCCAGTACTTC.

The J gene is TRBJ2-3, the V gene TRBV7-3, with TRBD1 matching 7 bases. Germline V CDR1 and CDR2: SGHTA, FQGTGA. The J segment lost 0 bases and the V segment lost 2 bases, leaving 5 bases of the junction unmatched. This CDR3 has 16 amino acids. The CDR3 protein is CASSLGTAQSTDTQYF. The CDR3 nucleotides read TGTGCCAGCAGCTTAGGGACAGCCCAAAGCACAGATACGCAGTATTTT.

The chain employs TRBV6-5 and TRBJ2-7, with 7 nucleotides matching TRBD1. J lost 3 bases, V lost 0 bases, and 2 bases had no gene match. The germline CDR1 and CDR2 sequences are MNHEY and SVGAGI. The CDR3 length is 14 residues. The CDR3 loop reads CASSYSGQVYEQYF. CDR3 DNA sequence: TGTGCCAGCAGTTACTCAGGACAGGTCTACGAGCAGTACTTC.

The chain links TRBV2 to TRBJ1-2; 7 nucleotides match TRBD1. The germline CDR1 and CDR2 sequences are SNHLY and FYNNEI. Trimming removed 8 bases from V and 8 bases from J; junction bases left unmatched: 11. The CDR3 runs 13 residues. The CDR3 DNA reads TGTGCCAGCGGGGACAGACCATCTAGCGGCTACACCTTC. Translation: CASGDRPSSGYTF.

The chain links TRBV29-1 to TRBJ1-5; D not certain. This CDR3 region has 14 residues. V was clipped by 4 bases and J by 2 bases, with 12 bases between them. CDR1 is SQVTM, CDR2 ANQGSEA, per germline. CDR3 in DNA: TGCAGCGTTGCTACGGGGAATGGCAATCAGCCCCAGCATTTT. Translation: CSVATGNGNQPQHF.

This clone was counted once. The chain combines TRBV6-5 with TRBJ1-1, with a weak D call TRBD1 (6 bases). The germline V and J ends were trimmed by 3 bases and 4 bases, with 18 bases remaining between them. The V gene's germline CDR1 is MNHEY and CDR2 SVGAGI. CDR3 length: 16 amino acids. Written as DNA, the CDR3 is TGTGCCAGCAGTTATCGTGGGGGGGGCGCTTTCACTGAAGCTTTCTTT. This gives the protein CASSYRGGGAFTEAFF.